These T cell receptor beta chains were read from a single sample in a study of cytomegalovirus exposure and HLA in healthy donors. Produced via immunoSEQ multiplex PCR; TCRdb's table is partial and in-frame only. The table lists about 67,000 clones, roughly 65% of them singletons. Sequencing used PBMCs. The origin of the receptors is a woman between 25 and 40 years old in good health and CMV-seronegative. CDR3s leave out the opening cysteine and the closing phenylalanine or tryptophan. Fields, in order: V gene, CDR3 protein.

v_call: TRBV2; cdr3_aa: ASSQPWGQRPYEQY
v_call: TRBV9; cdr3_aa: ASSASPGQRNTEAF
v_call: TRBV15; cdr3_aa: ATSRGDWNTGELF
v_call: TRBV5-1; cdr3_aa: ASSPGLAVGTDTQY
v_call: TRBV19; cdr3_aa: ASTAGTANNEKLF
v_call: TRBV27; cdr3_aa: ASSWSPSGKNIQY
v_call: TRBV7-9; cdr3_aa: ASSLDGPDTQY
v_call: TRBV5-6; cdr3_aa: ASRRWGTGNTIY
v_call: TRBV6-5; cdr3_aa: ASSYTRTAYNEQF
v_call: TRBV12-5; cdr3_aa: ASRRTAKAYEQY
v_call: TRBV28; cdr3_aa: ASRDDRINTEAF
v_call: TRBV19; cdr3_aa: ASSIRAGGSNEQY
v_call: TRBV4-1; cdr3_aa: ASSQGSDRAETQY
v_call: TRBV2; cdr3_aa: ASRGVANVLT
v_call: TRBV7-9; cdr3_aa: ASSFVDSNEKLF
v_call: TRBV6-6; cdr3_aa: ASCGGGGAANEQF
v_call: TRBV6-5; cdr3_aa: ASKGVYGYT
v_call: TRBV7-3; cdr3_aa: ASSASRGGSTEAF
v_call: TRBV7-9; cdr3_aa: ASSLDRTGYT
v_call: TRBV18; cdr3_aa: VSSLDRYEQY
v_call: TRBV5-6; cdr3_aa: ASSLRNRAGLGYT
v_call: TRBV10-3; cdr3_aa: AISENRGETQY
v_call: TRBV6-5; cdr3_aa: ASSLINEKLF
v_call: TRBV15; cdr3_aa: ATSPRLAGNGNTIY
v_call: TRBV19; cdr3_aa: ASSNLGEQY
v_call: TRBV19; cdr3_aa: ASSPLPGALNYGYT
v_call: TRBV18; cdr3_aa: AGQTSTGELF
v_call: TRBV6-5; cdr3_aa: ASYGTSVTYEQY
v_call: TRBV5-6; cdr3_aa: ASAIYGGGPYNEQF
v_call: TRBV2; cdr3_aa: ASSHGTGDDTGELF
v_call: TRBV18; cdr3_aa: ASSPRDRGSPLH
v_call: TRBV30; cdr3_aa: AWKGGQNTEAF
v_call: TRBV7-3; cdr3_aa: ASSREGSSYNEQF
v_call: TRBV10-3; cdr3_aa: AIQAASGNTIY
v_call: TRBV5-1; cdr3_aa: ASKLSWDIYGYT
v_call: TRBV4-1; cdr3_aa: ASSPGTGNAYGYT
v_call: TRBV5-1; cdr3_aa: ASSPDRGYGYT
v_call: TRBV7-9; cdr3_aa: ASSKQGGGEAF
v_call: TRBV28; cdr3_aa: ASSLAGLGGSTDTQY
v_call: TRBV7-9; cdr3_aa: ASSELAGGLLTDTQY
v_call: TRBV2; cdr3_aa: ASSPQGASGANVLT
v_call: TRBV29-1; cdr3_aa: SVYTGNYGYT
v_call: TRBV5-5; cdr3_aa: ASSLVPQGGGNTIY
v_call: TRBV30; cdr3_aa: AQGRDTEAF
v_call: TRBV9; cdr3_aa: ASSVTLAGGHNEQF
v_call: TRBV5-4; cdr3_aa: ASSQDEGAHQPQH
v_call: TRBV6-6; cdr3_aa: ASSTDRSEAF